Following are 13 T cell receptor beta chains from one sample sequenced in a study of vaccination and CD4 T cells after COVID-19. Their specific antigens are unknown. Cultured CD4+ T-cell DNA underwent Oncomine TCR Beta short-read sequencing. TCRdb recomputed calls from the PCR reads with MiXCR, one row per CDR3 protein. The sample yields 25,000 or so distinct CDR3 sequences, around 40% seen once. Specified treatment: roughly ten-day PBMC culture with coronavirus spike peptide pools or control peptides (ViraFEST assay). Sequenced input: CD4+ T cells from blood, cultured in vitro. These receptors came from a human donor who had recovered from COVID-19.

As regards this clonotype: One end of the junction does not line up with germline, which may come from a read error. The CDR3 reads CASGLWNQPQHF. CDR3 coding DNA: TGTGCCAGCGGCTTATGGAACCAGCCCCAGCATTTT. This chain connects TRBV7-6 to TRBJ1-5; D is unresolved. Per germline, CDR1 SGHVS and CDR2 FNYEAQ. The CDR3 runs to 12 residues.

This chain connects TRBV20-1 to TRBJ2-7; TRBD2 might be the D (5 bases). Trimming pared 5 bases from V and 0 bases from J, leaving 17 bases between. Germline V gene sequence: CDR1 DFQATT, CDR2 SNEGSKA (reference sequence). The CDR3 is 15 residues long. The CDR3 nucleotides are TGCAGTGCTTCGAGAAGCGGACCTACCTCCTACGAGCAGTACTTC. Translating it yields CSASRSGPTSYEQYF.

The chain carries TRBV20-1 and TRBJ2-7; unclear D gene. Trimming cost V 6 bases and J 1 base, with 13 bases left between them. This CDR3 spans 13 amino acids. Germline-derived CDR1 and CDR2 are DFQATT and SNEGSKA (reference sequence). The CDR3 coding sequence is TGCAGTGCGGAAGTTCTGGGGTCCTACGAGCAGTACTTC. It translates to CSAEVLGSYEQYF.

This clonotype turned up a few times. The J gene is TRBJ1-5, the V gene TRBV21-1. TRBV21-1 constitutes a pseudogene. The CDR3 consists of 14 residues. CDR3 coding DNA: TGTGCCAGCAGCAAAGCCAGGGAGGGCCAGACCCAGCATTTT. Residues: CASSKAREGQTQHF.

V gene TRBV2 combines with J gene TRBJ1-5; unclear D gene. The CDR3 runs to 14 residues. The germline gives CDR1 SNHLY, CDR2 FYNNEI. V was trimmed by 7 bases and J by 5 bases, leaving 15 bases between them. The CDR3 spells CASTPSGVHQPQHF. CDR3 in DNA: TGTGCCAGCACCCCAAGTGGGGTCCATCAGCCCCAGCATTTT.

CDR3 amino acids: CASSPAGDTQYF. CDR3 bases: TGCGCCAGCAGTCCTGCCGGGGATACGCAGTATTTT. The rearrangement joins TRBV10-1 to TRBJ2-3; D remains unclear. V was trimmed by 5 bases and J by 6 bases, leaving 9 bases between them. Germline CDR1 is WNHNN and CDR2 is SYGVQD (reference sequence). The length of the CDR3 is 12 residues.

The rearrangement joins TRBV7-1 to TRBJ2-3; a possible D gene is TRBD1 (6 bases). TRBV7-1 is annotated as an ORF whose role is uncertain. With 5 bases removed from V and 4 bases from J, the gap between germline ends came to 19 bases. The CDR3 has 16 amino acids. The CDR3 DNA reads as TGTGCCAGCAGCGCCGGATATGACAGGCCTTCAGATACGCAGTATTTT. Translation: CASSAGYDRPSDTQYF.

The chain recombines TRBV20-1 with TRBJ1-5; D might be TRBD1 (6 bases). Germline CDR1 and CDR2: DFQATT and SNEGSKA (reference sequence). The CDR3 runs to 16 residues. V shed 2 bases and J shed 2 bases, with 16 bases lying between them. The chain's CDR3 is CSARPGGPSGNQPQHF. The CDR3, as DNA: TGCAGTGCTAGACCTGGGGGGCCCAGTGGCAATCAGCCCCAGCATTTT.

This chain uses TRBV10-3 with TRBJ2-3; D is tentatively TRBD1 or TRBD2 (5 bases each). Deletions cut 3 bases from V and 3 bases from J, with 13 bases between. The CDR3 length is 15 residues. Germline V gives CDR1 ENHRY, CDR2 SYGVKD. The CDR3 bases are TGTGCCATCAGTGAAGCCGGGAAGGGGACAGATACGCAGTATTTT. This encodes CAISEAGKGTDTQYF.

This clonotype has a handful of counts. The chain combines TRBV24-1 with TRBJ2-4; 8 bases line up with TRBD1. The germline CDR1 and CDR2 sequences are KGHDR and SFDVKD. The CDR3 spans 16 residues. The V gene end was trimmed by 7 bases and the J gene end by 1 base; junction bases not matched to a gene: 8. CDR3 sequence reads: CATSPGGLGAKNIQYF. DNA for the CDR3: TGTGCCACCAGCCCAGGGGGCTTGGGCGCCAAAAACATTCAGTACTTC.

The chain carries TRBV20-1 and TRBJ1-2; maybe TRBD1 (5 bases). Germline lookup yields CDR1 DFQATT and CDR2 SNEGSKA (reference sequence). The CDR3 length is 14 residues. With 3 bases removed from V and 2 bases from J, the gap between germline ends came to 13 bases. The DNA of the CDR3 is TGCAGTGCTAGGGCGGGGGGGGGGAACTATGGCTACACCTTC. This encodes CSARAGGGNYGYTF.

The V gene is TRBV5-1, the J gene TRBJ2-5; a weak D match, TRBD2 (5 bases). CDR3 size: 15 residues. The germline V and J ends were trimmed by 0 bases and 5 bases, with 14 bases remaining between them. Germline loops: CDR1 SGHRS, CDR2 YFSETQ. The CDR3 nucleotides are TGCGCCAGCAGCTTGGCGGCTAGCCCTGAGGAGACCCAGTACTTC. It specifies CASSLAASPEETQYF.

This clonotype came up a few times. V and J are TRBV27 and TRBJ1-2, with D perhaps TRBD1 (5 bases). Trimming removed 4 bases from V and 4 bases from J, with 10 bases in between. The CDR3 sequence is 13 residues long. Germline V gives CDR1 MNHEY, CDR2 SMNVEV (reference sequence). The CDR3: CASSSDSAYGYTF. The CDR3, as DNA: TGTGCCAGCAGTTCTGACAGCGCCTATGGCTACACCTTC.